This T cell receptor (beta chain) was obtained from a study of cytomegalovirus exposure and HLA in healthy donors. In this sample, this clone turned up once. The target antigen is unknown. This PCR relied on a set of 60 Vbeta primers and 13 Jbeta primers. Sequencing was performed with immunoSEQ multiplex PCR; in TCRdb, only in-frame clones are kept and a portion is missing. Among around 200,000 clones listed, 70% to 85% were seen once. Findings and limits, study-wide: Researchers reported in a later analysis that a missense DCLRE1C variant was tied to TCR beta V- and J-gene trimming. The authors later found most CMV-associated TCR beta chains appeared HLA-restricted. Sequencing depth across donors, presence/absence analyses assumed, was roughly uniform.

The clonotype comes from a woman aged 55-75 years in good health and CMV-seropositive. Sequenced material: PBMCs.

CDR3 nucleotides: TGTGCCAGCAGCTATAGACAGGGACCGTTCTACGAGCAGTACTTC. This encodes CASSYRQGPFYEQYF. The gene calls are TRBV7-2 and TRBJ2-7; TRBD1 matches at 7 bases. The junction had 9 bases not matched to a gene; V was cut back by 4 bases and J by 3 bases. This CDR3 contains 15 residues. CDR1 and CDR2 from the germline V gene are SGHTA and FQGNSA. Complete variable domain (other parts from reference TRBV7-2 and TRBJ2-7): GAGVSQSPSNKVTEKGKDVELRCDPISGHTALYWYRQSLGQGLEFLIYFQGNSAPDKSGLPSDRFSAERTGGSVSTLTIQRTQQEDSAVYLCASSYRQGPFYEQYFGPGTRLTVT.